The 19 T cell receptor beta chains in this list originate from one sample, sequenced in a study of spatial heterogeneity in lung cancer. TCRdb re-analysed the 5' RACE reads in MiXCR, keeping a single row per CDR3 protein. The sample has 85,000 to 100,000 distinct CDR3 sequences, approximately 12% seen once. Time point in this sample: sample taken at primary tumor resection. Extraction of whole RNA from tumor, nontumor lung or frozen PBMC preceded unsorted sequencing. The specimen comprised PBMCs, sampled at surgery. These receptors originate from a male donor with early-stage non-small cell lung cancer.

The rearrangement links TRBV7-9 to TRBJ1-2; D call uncertain. The CDR3 spans 13 residues. Germline V gene lookup returns CDR1 SEHNR and CDR2 FQNEAQ (reference sequence). V was clipped by 1 base and J by 4 bases, with 7 bases between them. The CDR3: CASSLVAGYGYTF. Here the CDR3 DNA reads TGTGCCAGCAGCTTAGTGGCGGGCTATGGCTACACCTTC.

This clonotype was detected a few times. This sequence joins TRBV5-1 and TRBJ2-1; D ambiguous. V lost 8 bases and J 0 bases, leaving 27 bases between the germline ends. Germline CDR1 reads SGHRS; CDR2 reads YFSETQ. This CDR3 has 19 residues. CDR3: CASPPQRPYPRSSYNEQFF. CDR3 in DNA: TGCGCCAGTCCGCCCCAACGCCCGTACCCGCGAAGCTCCTACAATGAGCAGTTCTTC. The full variable domain, completed using reference TRBV5-1 and TRBJ2-1, is KAGVTQTPRYLIKTRGQQVTLSCSPISGHRSVSWYQQTPGQGLQFLFEYFSETQRNKGNFPGRFSGRQFSNSRSEMNVSTLELGDSALYLCASPPQRPYPRSSYNEQFFGPGTRLTVL.

This clonotype was seen a handful of times. The chain joins TRBV7-2 to TRBJ1-2; D call uncertain. The CDR3 spans 13 residues. V was cut by 5 bases and J by 8 bases, with 15 bases left in between. The V gene's germline CDR1 is SGHTA and CDR2 FQGNSA. Here the CDR3 DNA reads TGTGCCAGCAGCCCGGTAGACGATTCCGGCTACACCTTC. Translated, it gives CASSPVDDSGYTF. Combining the CDR3 with reference TRBV7-2 and TRBJ1-2 gives the whole variable domain GAGVSQSPSNKVTEKGKDVELRCDPISGHTALYWYRQSLGQGLEFLIYFQGNSAPDKSGLPSDRFSAERTGGSVSTLTIQRTQQEDSAVYLCASSPVDDSGYTFGSGTRLTVV.

The genes are TRBV20-1 and TRBJ2-5, with 7 bases lining up with TRBD2. V was pared by 3 bases and J by 2 bases, with 9 bases of the junction left unmatched. CDR3 length equals 15 residues. Germline CDR1 reads DFQATT; CDR2 reads SNEGSKA (reference sequence). CDR3 in amino acids: CSASDGGGVQETQYF. In DNA form, the CDR3 reads TGCAGTGCTAGTGACGGCGGGGGTGTACAAGAGACCCAGTACTTC.

The chain has TRBV7-9 and TRBJ2-6; TRBD1 might be the D (5 bases). Deletions cut 5 bases from V and 0 bases from J, with 17 bases between. This CDR3 is 18 amino acids long. Germline CDR1 is SEHNR and CDR2 is FQNEAQ (reference sequence). The CDR3 bases are TGTGCCAGCAGCCCACCCATCAGGGATCCCTCTGGGGCCAACGTCCTGACTTTC. Translation gives CASSPPIRDPSGANVLTF. Full variable domain (outside the CDR3, taken from reference TRBV7-9 and TRBJ2-6): DTGVSQNPRHKITKRGQNVTFRCDPISEHNRLYWYRQTLGQGPEFLTYFQNEAQLEKSRLLSDRFSAERPKGSFSTLEIQRTEQGDSAMYLCASSPPIRDPSGANVLTFGAGSRLTVL.

This clonotype was observed a few times. The rearrangement joins TRBV6-2 or TRBV6-3 to TRBJ2-7; 7 bases are a match to TRBD1. V trimming: 11 bases; J trimming: 0 bases; junction bases outside the gene matches: 4. Per germline, CDR1 MNHEY and CDR2 SVGEGT. This CDR3 spans 12 amino acids. CDR3 DNA sequence: TGTGCCGCCCGGGACAGCTCCTACGAGCAGTACTTC. As protein: CAARDSSYEQYF.

This clonotype was seen more than once but under ten times. The V gene is TRBV10-3, the J gene TRBJ1-5; D gene ambiguous. CDR1 ENHRY and CDR2 SYGVKD come from the germline V gene. This CDR3 has 13 residues. Trimming took off 10 bases at V and 0 bases at J, with 10 bases between the two ends. The CDR3 DNA sequence: TGTGCCACGAGCAATGGTAGCAATCAGCCCCAGCATTTT. It is translated as CATSNGSNQPQHF.

The CDR3 sequence: CASSLVQGRNEQYF. In nucleotides, the CDR3 is TGTGCCAGCAGCTTGGTTCAGGGTCGCAACGAGCAGTACTTC. The gene calls are TRBV5-6 and TRBJ2-7, with D perhaps matching TRBD1 (5 bases). Between the trimmed V and J ends, which lost 0 bases and 5 bases, there was a span of 12 bases. From germline, CDR1 is SGHDT and CDR2 YYEEEE. The CDR3 has 14 amino acids. The full variable domain, in which reference TRBV5-6 and TRBJ2-7 provide the parts outside the CDR3, is DAGVTQSPTHLIKTRGQQVTLRCSPKSGHDTVSWYQQALGQGPQFIFQYYEEEERQRGNFPDRFSGHQFPNYSSELNVNALLLGDSALYLCASSLVQGRNEQYFGPGTRLTVT.

This clonotype showed up many times. This chain links TRBV5-5 with TRBJ2-4; 7 nucleotides line up with TRBD1. The germline CDR1 and CDR2 sequences are SGHKS and YYEKEE (reference sequence). V lost 8 bases to trimming and J lost 6 bases; unmatched junction nucleotides: 8. CDR3 size: 13 residues. CDR3 nucleotide sequence: TGTGCCAGTTCACAGGGGTTCGGAAACATTCAGTACTTC. Its translation is CASSQGFGNIQYF.

This sequence joins TRBV27 and TRBJ2-7, with D perhaps matching TRBD2 (5 bases). Trimming took 4 bases from V and 2 from J, leaving 15 bases between them. Germline V gives CDR1 MNHEY, CDR2 SMNVEV (reference sequence). The CDR3 length is 15 residues. The CDR3 reads CASSSPRPGAYEQYF. CDR3 nucleotides: TGTGCCAGCAGTTCGCCCCGTCCCGGGGCCTACGAGCAGTACTTC.

The V and J genes are TRBV7-2 and TRBJ2-3; 7 nucleotides line up with TRBD2. CDR1 is SGHTA and CDR2 is FQGNSA in the germline V gene. The CDR3 spans 14 residues. Trimming took 5 bases from V and 5 from J; bases not matched to a gene: 7. CDR3 DNA sequence: TGTGCCAGCAGCCCCAGCGGGGTTAGAGATACGCAGTATTTT. Translating it yields CASSPSGVRDTQYF. The full variable domain, with the rest looked up from reference TRBV7-2 and TRBJ2-3, is GAGVSQSPSNKVTEKGKDVELRCDPISGHTALYWYRQSLGQGLEFLIYFQGNSAPDKSGLPSDRFSAERTGGSVSTLTIQRTQQEDSAVYLCASSPSGVRDTQYFGPGTRLTVL.

This clonotype was observed at least ten times. The rearrangement joins TRBV28 to TRBJ2-7; TRBD2 aligns across 11 bases. The germline CDR1 and CDR2 sequences are MDHEN and SYDVKM. The CDR3 runs to 16 residues. With V trimmed by 5 bases and J by 0 bases, 6 bases remained unmatched. The CDR3 here is CASSPGTSGPSYEQYF. The CDR3 coding sequence is TGTGCCAGCAGTCCTGGGACTAGCGGTCCCTCCTACGAGCAGTACTTC.

The rearrangement uses TRBV2 and TRBJ1-5; no firm D call. Germline loops: CDR1 SNHLY, CDR2 FYNNEI. Trimming pared 4 bases from V and 4 bases from J, leaving 14 bases between. CDR3 length: 15 residues. CDR3 protein: CASSAGAIENQPQHF. The CDR3, as DNA: TGTGCCAGCAGTGCTGGAGCTATAGAGAATCAGCCCCAGCATTTT.

The chain combines TRBV10-3 with TRBJ2-3, with 7 bases lining up with TRBD2. The CDR3 consists of 14 residues. Unmatched junction bases numbered 12, after V lost 9 bases and J lost 6 bases. Per germline, CDR1 ENHRY and CDR2 SYGVKD. CDR3 DNA sequence: TGTGCCATTACAGTGGGGGGGGATGGCGATACGCAGTATTTT. This encodes CAITVGGDGDTQYF.

The V gene is TRBV5-1, the J gene TRBJ2-7, with 12 bases that match TRBD2. V lost 4 bases and J lost 2; bases outside the gene matches: 4. CDR1 is SGHRS, CDR2 YFSETQ, per germline. CDR3 size: 15 residues. This CDR3 is CASSPRTSGAYEQYF. CDR3 sequence (DNA): TGCGCCAGCAGCCCTCGGACTAGCGGGGCCTACGAGCAGTACTTC.

This clonotype has more than one count but fewer than ten. This chain links TRBV3-1 with TRBJ1-2; the D is unclear. The germline gives CDR1 LGHDT, CDR2 YNNKEL (reference sequence). CDR3 length: 15 amino acids. V lost 0 bases, J lost 3 bases, and 11 bases lay in between. Here the CDR3 reads CASSQDTVVDYGYTF. In DNA, the CDR3 is TGTGCCAGCAGCCAAGATACGGTAGTTGACTATGGCTACACCTTC.

V gene TRBV12-3 or TRBV12-4 combines with J gene TRBJ2-3, with 9 bases identical to TRBD2. Unmatched junction bases numbered 6, after V lost 3 bases and J lost 2 bases. CDR3 length: 16 amino acids. CDR3 in amino acids: CASSFRRGGITDTQYF. The CDR3 nucleotides read TGTGCCAGCAGTTTCCGGCGGGGGGGGATCACAGATACGCAGTATTTT.

This sequence joins TRBV5-1 and TRBJ1-1; 7 positions match TRBD1. Germline CDR1 and CDR2: SGHRS and YFSETQ. The CDR3 has 16 residues. V trimming: 0 bases; J trimming: 3 bases; junction bases outside the gene matches: 8. The CDR3 here is CASSLVTGKGDTEAFF. CDR3 coding DNA: TGCGCCAGCAGCTTGGTGACAGGGAAAGGGGACACTGAAGCTTTCTTT. The variable domain in full, with the rest retrieved from reference TRBV5-1 and TRBJ1-1, is KAGVTQTPRYLIKTRGQQVTLSCSPISGHRSVSWYQQTPGQGLQFLFEYFSETQRNKGNFPGRFSGRQFSNSRSEMNVSTLELGDSALYLCASSLVTGKGDTEAFFGQGTRLTVV.

With regard to this clonotype: The CDR3 ends on some other residue instead of the conserved phenylalanine or tryptophan, so this is likely a read error. The chain employs TRBV10-3 and TRBJ2-3; 7 bases align to TRBD2. The CDR3 covers 15 residues. Germline V gene lookup returns CDR1 ENHRY and CDR2 SYGVKD. V shed 6 bases, J shed 4 bases, and the junction held 10 bases outside the gene matches. DNA of the CDR3: TGTGCCATCAGCTCCCTGGGGGGGGTGGCAGATACGCAGTATCTT. Translation: CAISSLGGVADTQYL.